This T cell receptor beta chain was captured by sequencing in a study of blood T cell repertoires in COVID-19. On the study more broadly: Spain, Italy and the United States supplied samples that represented acute and convalescent COVID-19.

The CDR3 spans 11 residues. Germline loops: CDR1 MNHNY, CDR2 SVGAGI (reference sequence). The germline V and J ends were trimmed by 6 bases and 7 bases, with 8 bases remaining between them. In the original workflow: Amplifying reference gene primers gave estimates of nucleated cell counts. The method was immunoSEQ multiplex PCR; TCRdb's version includes in-frame clones alone and lacks a portion of them. That table gives V, J and clone size, and the DNA gave D and trimming. The sample includes roughly 190,000 clones, approximately 92% seen only once; the top ten take 0.5% to 0.6%. The sequenced sample was peripheral blood. This receptor was taken from a man in his forties or fifties with acute or convalescent COVID-19. This chain connects TRBV6-6 to TRBJ2-3; D is undetermined. The CDR3 bases are TGTGCCAGCAGCAAAATTTATACGCAGTATTTT. Protein: CASSKIYTQYF.